This TCR beta chain was sequenced for a study of blood T cell repertoires in COVID-19. At the level of the study: T cells, B-cell-depleted T cells, or PBMCs provided the cDNA or gDNA that served as material.

The germline V and J ends were trimmed by 1 base and 7 bases, with 15 bases remaining between them. This CDR3 has 15 residues. Germline assignment: CDR1 SGHRS and CDR2 YFSETQ. This table comes from immunoSEQ multiplex PCR, and its TCRdb copy is limited to in-frame clones, with some not included. The sample includes hundreds of thousands of clones, 80% to 90% of them seen just once. The source of this sequence is a woman aged 18-30 years who had recovered from COVID-19. Sequencing was carried out using PBMCs or T cells enriched from blood (not recorded which). The chain joins TRBV5-1 to TRBJ2-1, with D possibly matching TRBD2 (5 bases). The CDR3 protein is CASSLIPGSRNEQFF. The CDR3 DNA sequence: TGCGCCAGCAGCTTGATCCCGGGGTCGAGAAATGAGCAGTTCTTC.